The 5 T cell receptor beta chains below all came from one sample that was sequenced in a study of regulatory T cells in long-lasting Graves disease (dated by TCRdb to about 2021). Library method: multiplex PCR. Sequencing was performed on an Illumina HiSeq 4000. To build TCR beta libraries, CDR3 regions were amplified by Arm-PCR using iRepertoire HTBI primers. In-frame beta chains were kept once TCRdb had trimmed the public reads at Q25 with fastp and called clones with MiXCR. Each CDR3 protein gets just one entry, which takes the most common genes and DNA from the rows behind it. For this sample there are 500,000 to 700,000 distinct CDR3 sequences; around 17% appear just once. The ten largest clones add up to 15% to 20% of the sample. This specimen's time point label, per the study, means: newly diagnosed GD, antithyroid drugs for less than 3 months. For both TCR sequencing and RNA sequencing, RNA was extracted from PBMCs in TRIzol.

This same sample was also part of a study on T cells in Graves' hyperthyroidism and ophthalmopathy.

The material was peripheral blood mononuclear cells (PBMCs), obtained at new diagnosis, from a patient treated with antithyroid drugs. The receptors shown here come from a woman in her 30s with Graves disease. Donor details come from another sample of the same person, matched by shared clones.

V gene TRBV9 combines with J gene TRBJ1-4; D ambiguous. This CDR3 spans 14 amino acids. Germline CDR1 SGDLS, CDR2 YYNGEE. The ends were cut back, 2 bases at V and 7 bases at J, with 12 bases in the middle. CDR3 amino acids: CASSVGRNPEKLFF. The CDR3 DNA reads TGTGCCAGCAGCGTGGGCCGGAACCCTGAAAAACTGTTTTTT.

This clonotype was seen only a few times. The rearrangement joins TRBV20-1 to TRBJ2-4; no firm D call. Germline V lookup: CDR1 DFQATT, CDR2 SNEGSKA (reference sequence). This CDR3 contains 14 residues. V lost 6 bases, J lost 1 base, and 13 bases lay in between. In nucleotides, the CDR3 is TGCAGTGCCAGCCATAGTTGGGCCAAAAACATTCAGTACTTC. It specifies CSASHSWAKNIQYF.

V and J are TRBV18 and TRBJ1-4; D is uncertain. This CDR3 contains 13 residues. Trimming shortened V by 4 bases and J by 7 bases, and 10 bases separated the two germline ends. Germline-derived CDR1 and CDR2 are KGHSH and LQKENI. DNA for the CDR3: TGTGCCAGCTCACGGCAGAGGACTGAAAAACTGTTTTTT. This encodes CASSRQRTEKLFF.

This clonotype came up many times. This chain connects TRBV6-2 or TRBV6-3 to TRBJ2-1; no definite D call. Trimming removed 2 bases from V and 13 bases from J, with 9 bases in between. The CDR3 length is 11 residues. The germline gives CDR1 MNHEY, CDR2 SVGEGT. CDR3 region: CASSYGADQFF. The CDR3 region has the DNA TGTGCCAGCAGTTACGGAGCTGATCAGTTCTTC.

This clonotype was seen more than once but under ten times. The rearrangement uses TRBV5-1 and TRBJ2-1; TRBD2 aligns across 11 bases. The ends lost 0 bases at V and 10 bases at J; junction bases unmatched: 6. The CDR3 consists of 15 residues. Germline assignment: CDR1 SGHRS and CDR2 YFSETQ. The DNA for the CDR3 is TGCGCCAGCAGCTTGGAAACTAGCGGGAGCGGGGAGCAGTTCTTC. It specifies CASSLETSGSGEQFF.